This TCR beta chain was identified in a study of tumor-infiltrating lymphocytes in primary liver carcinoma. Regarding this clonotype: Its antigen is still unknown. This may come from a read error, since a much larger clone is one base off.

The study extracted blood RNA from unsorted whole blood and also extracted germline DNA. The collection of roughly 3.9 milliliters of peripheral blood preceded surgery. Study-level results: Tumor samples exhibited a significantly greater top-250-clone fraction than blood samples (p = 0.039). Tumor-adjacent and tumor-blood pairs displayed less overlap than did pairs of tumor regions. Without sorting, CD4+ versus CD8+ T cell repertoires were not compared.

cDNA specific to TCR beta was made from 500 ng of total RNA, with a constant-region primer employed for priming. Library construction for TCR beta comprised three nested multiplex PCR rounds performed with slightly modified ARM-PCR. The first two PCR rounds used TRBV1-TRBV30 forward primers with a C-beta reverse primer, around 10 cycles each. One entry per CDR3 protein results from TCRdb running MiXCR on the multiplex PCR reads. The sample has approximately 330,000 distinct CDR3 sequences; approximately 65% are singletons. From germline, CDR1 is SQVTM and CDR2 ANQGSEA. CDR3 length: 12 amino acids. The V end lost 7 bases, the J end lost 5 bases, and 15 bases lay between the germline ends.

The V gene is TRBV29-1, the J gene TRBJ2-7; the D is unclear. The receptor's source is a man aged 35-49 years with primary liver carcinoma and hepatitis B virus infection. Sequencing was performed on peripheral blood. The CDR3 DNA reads TGCAGCGCGGGTTGGGGTTATCACGAGCAGTACTTC. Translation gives CSAGWGYHEQYF.